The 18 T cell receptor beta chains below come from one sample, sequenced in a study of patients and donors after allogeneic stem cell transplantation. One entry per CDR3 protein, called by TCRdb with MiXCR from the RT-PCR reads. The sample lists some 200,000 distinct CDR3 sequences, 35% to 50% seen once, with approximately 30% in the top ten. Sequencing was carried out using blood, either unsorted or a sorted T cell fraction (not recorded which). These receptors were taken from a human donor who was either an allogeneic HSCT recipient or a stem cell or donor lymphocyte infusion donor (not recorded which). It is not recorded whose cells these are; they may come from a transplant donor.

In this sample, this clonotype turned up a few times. Here the CDR3 DNA reads TGTGCCAGCAGCACTCTTTTCCGGGACAGCTATGGCTACACCTTC. Protein product: CASSTLFRDSYGYTF. V gene TRBV7-2 combines with J gene TRBJ1-2; 7 bases fit TRBD1. The CDR3 runs to 15 residues. V trimming: 5 bases; J trimming: 4 bases; junction bases outside the gene matches: 10. Germline V lookup: CDR1 SGHTA, CDR2 FQGNSA.

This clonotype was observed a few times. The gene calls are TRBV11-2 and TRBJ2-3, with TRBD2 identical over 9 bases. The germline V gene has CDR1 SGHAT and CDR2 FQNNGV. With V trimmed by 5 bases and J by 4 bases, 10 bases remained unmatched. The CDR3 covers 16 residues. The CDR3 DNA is TGTGCCAGCAGCGTATCTAGCGGGGTGGGCTCAGATACGCAGTATTTT. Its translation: CASSVSSGVGSDTQYF.

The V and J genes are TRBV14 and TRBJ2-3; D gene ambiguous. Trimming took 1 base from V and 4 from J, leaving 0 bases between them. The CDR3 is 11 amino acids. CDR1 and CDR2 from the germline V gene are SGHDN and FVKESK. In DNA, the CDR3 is TGTGCCAGCAGCCAAGCAGATACGCAGTATTTT. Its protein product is CASSQADTQYF.

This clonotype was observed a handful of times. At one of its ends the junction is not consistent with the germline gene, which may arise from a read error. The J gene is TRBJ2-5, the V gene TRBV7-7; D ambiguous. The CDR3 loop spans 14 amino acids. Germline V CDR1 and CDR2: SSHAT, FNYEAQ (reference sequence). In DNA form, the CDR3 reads TGTGCTAGCAGCTTAGAGGCGGCACAAGAGACCCAGTACTTC. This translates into CASSLEAAQETQYF.

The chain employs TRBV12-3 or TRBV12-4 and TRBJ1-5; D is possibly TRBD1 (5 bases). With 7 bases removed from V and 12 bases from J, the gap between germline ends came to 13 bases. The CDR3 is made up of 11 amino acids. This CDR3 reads CASTNGAGQHF. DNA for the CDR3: TGTGCCAGCACAAACGGGGCGGGCCAGCATTTT.

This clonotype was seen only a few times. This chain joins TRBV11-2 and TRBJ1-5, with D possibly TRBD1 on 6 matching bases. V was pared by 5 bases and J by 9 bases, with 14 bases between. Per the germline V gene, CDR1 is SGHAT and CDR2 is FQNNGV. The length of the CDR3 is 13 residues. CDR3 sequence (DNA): TGTGCCAGCAGCCAGACTGTAGGGGGGCCCCAGCATTTT. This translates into CASSQTVGGPQHF.

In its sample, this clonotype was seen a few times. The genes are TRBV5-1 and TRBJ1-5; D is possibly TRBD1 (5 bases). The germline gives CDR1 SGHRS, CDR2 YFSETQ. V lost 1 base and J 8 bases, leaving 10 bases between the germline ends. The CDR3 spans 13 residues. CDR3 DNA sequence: TGCGCCAGCAGCTTGCAGGGAGGAAAGCCCCAGCATTTT. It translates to CASSLQGGKPQHF.

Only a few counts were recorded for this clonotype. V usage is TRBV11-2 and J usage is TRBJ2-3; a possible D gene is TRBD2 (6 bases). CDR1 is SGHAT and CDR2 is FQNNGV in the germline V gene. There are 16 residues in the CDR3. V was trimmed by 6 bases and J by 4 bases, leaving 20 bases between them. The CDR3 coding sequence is TGTGCCAGCAGACCTATCGGCGGGACTGGCCCAGATACGCAGTATTTT. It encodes CASRPIGGTGPDTQYF. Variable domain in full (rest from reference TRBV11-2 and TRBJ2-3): EAGVAQSPRYKIIEKRQSVAFWCNPISGHATLYWYQQILGQGPKLLIQFQNNGVVDDSQLPKDRFSAERLKGVDSTLKIQPAKLEDSAVYLCASRPIGGTGPDTQYFGPGTRLTVL.

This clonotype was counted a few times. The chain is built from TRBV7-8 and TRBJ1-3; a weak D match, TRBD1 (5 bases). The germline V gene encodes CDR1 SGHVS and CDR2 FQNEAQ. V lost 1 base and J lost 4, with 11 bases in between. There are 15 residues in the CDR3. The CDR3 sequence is CASSLGTGSGNTIYF. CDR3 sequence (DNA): TGTGCCAGCAGCTTAGGAACAGGCTCCGGAAACACCATATATTTT.

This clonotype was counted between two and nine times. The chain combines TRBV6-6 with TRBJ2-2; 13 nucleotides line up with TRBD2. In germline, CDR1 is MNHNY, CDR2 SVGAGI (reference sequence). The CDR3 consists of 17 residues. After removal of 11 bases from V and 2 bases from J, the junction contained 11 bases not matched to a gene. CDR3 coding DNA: TGTGCCTCGTCGGGATGGGGACTAGCGGGAAACACCGGGGAGCTGTTTTTT. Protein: CASSGWGLAGNTGELFF.

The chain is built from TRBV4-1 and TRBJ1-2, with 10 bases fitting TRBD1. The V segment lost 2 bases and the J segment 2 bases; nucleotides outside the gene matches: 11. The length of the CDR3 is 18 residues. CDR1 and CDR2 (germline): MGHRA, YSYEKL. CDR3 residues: CASSQRRRQGASNYGYTF. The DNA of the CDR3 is TGCGCCAGCAGCCAAAGGCGCAGACAGGGGGCCTCCAACTATGGCTACACCTTC.

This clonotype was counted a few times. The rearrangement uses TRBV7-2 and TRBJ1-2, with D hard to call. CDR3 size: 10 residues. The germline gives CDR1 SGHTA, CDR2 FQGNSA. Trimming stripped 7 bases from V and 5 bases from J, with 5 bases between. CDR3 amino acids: CASNEYGYTF. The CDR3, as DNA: TGTGCCAGCAATGAGTATGGCTACACCTTC.

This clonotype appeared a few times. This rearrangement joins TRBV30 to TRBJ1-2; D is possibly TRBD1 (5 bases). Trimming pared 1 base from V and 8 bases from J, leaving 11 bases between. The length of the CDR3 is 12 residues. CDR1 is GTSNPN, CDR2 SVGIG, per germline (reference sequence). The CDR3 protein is CAWSGQTDGYTF. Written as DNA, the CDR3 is TGTGCCTGGAGTGGGCAGACAGACGGCTACACCTTC. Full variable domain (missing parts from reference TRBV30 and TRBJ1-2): SQTIHQWPATLVQPVGSPLSLECTVEGTSNPNLYWYRQAAGRGLQLLFYSVGIGQISSEVPQNLSASRPQDRQFILSSKKLLLSDSGFYLCAWSGQTDGYTFGSGTRLTVV.

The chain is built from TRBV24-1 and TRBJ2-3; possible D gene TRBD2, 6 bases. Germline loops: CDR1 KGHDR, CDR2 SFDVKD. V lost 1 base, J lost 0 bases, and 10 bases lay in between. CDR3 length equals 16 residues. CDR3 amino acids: CATSDFAGTSTDTQYF. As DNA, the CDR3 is TGTGCCACCAGTGATTTCGCAGGGACTAGCACAGATACGCAGTATTTT.

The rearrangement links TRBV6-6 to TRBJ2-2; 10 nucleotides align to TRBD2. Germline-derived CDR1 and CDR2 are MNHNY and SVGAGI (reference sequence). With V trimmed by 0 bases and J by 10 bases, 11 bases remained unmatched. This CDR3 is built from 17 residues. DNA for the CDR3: TGTGCCAGCAGTTACTCGAGTGGCCTAGCGGGAGCCGCGGAGCTGTTTTTT. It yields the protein CASSYSSGLAGAAELFF.

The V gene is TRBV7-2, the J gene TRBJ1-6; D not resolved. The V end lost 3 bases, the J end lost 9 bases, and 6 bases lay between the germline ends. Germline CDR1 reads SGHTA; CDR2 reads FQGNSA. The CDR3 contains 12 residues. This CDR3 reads CASSLRASPLHF. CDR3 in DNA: TGTGCCAGCAGCTTGAGAGCTTCACCCCTCCACTTT.

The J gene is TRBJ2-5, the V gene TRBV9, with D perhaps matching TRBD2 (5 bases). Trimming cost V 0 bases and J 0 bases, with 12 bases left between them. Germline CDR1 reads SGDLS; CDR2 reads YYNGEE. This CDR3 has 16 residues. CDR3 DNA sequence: TGTGCCAGCAGCGTAGGCCAGCGGTCGTACCAAGAGACCCAGTACTTC. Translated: CASSVGQRSYQETQYF.

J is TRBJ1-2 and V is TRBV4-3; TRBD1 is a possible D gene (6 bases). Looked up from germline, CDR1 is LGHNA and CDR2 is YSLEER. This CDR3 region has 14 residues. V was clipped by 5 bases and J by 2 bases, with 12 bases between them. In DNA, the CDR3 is TGCGCCAGCAGCTTATACAGGGCCAACTATGGCTACACCTTC. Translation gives CASSLYRANYGYTF.